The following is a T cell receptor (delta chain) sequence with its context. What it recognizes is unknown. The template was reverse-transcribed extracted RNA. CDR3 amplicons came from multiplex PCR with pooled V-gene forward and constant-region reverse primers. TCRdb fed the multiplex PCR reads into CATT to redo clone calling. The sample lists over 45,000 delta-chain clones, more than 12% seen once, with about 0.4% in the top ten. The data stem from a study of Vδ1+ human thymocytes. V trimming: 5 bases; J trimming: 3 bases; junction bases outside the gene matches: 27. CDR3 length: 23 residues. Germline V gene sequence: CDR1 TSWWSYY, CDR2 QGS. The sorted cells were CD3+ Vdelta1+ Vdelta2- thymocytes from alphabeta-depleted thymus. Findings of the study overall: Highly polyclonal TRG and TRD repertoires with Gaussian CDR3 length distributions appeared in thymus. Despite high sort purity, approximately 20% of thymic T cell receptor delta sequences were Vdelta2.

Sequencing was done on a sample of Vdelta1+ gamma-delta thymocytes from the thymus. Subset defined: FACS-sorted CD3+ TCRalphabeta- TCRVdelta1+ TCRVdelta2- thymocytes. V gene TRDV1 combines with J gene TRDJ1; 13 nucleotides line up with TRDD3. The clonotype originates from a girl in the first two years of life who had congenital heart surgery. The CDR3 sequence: CALGRQGYPRTGGYAYPADKLIF. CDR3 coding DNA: TGTGCTCTTGGGCGCCAGGGTTACCCCCGTACTGGGGGATACGCGTATCCCGCCGATAAACTCATCTTT.